This T cell receptor beta chain was recorded in a study of shared clonotypes between healthy human individuals. The repertoire was sequenced with immunoSEQ multiplex PCR; TCRdb's copy has only in-frame clones and lacks some. The sample carries around 1.4 million clones, approximately 98.5% recorded once. This CDR3 contains 16 residues. Trimming removed 5 bases from V and 0 bases from J, with 15 bases in between. In germline, CDR1 is SGHVS, CDR2 FQNEAQ. The V call is TRBV7-8, the J call TRBJ2-3; D is uncertain. The source material was naive CD4+ T cells sorted from blood. The sample's subset: CD45RA+ positively selected. The receptor was derived from a man aged 25 to 40 in good health. The CDR3 loop reads CASSRWAQPSTDTQYF. The DNA for the CDR3 is TGTGCCAGCAGCCGCTGGGCCCAACCTAGCACAGATACGCAGTATTTT.